Following are 30 T cell receptor beta chains from one sample sequenced in a study of T-cell memory formation after mild COVID-19. TCRdb itself ran the 5' RACE reads through MiXCR, one entry per CDR3 protein. The sample lists around 420,000 distinct CDR3 sequences, less than 25% seen once, with roughly 8.7% in the top ten. The material sequenced was PBMCs or a T cell subset sorted from them (not recorded which). These receptors came from an adult woman who had mild COVID-19 (a few samples of this study predate the infection). Cell type and time point are not known.

The table lists this clonotype with a few counts. This chain joins TRBV27 and TRBJ1-2, with TRBD1 as a possible D gene (6 bases). V was cut by 2 bases and J by 7 bases, with 17 bases left in between. The CDR3 loop spans 15 amino acids. Germline loops: CDR1 MNHEY, CDR2 SMNVEV (reference sequence). The CDR3 region is CASSLHRVSSLGYTF. DNA for the CDR3: TGTGCCAGCAGTTTACACAGGGTCAGCTCCCTTGGCTACACCTTC.

This clonotype came up a few times. The chain joins TRBV27 to TRBJ2-7, with 7 bases lining up with TRBD2. Germline assignment: CDR1 MNHEY and CDR2 SMNVEV (reference sequence). The V segment lost 4 bases and the J segment 0 bases; nucleotides outside the gene matches: 6. CDR3 length: 15 residues. The CDR3 sequence is CASSSHSSGSYEQYF. In DNA form, the CDR3 reads TGTGCCAGCAGTTCGCATTCTAGCGGCTCCTACGAGCAGTACTTC.

This chain joins TRBV12-3 or TRBV12-4 and TRBJ2-3; maybe TRBD2 (6 bases). The CDR3 is made up of 15 amino acids. Trimming stripped 5 bases from V and 6 bases from J, with 18 bases between. This CDR3 is CASSPSPGVGDTQYF. The CDR3 bases are TGTGCCAGCAGTCCATCCCCGGGGGTTGGGGATACGCAGTATTTT.

V and J are TRBV5-1 and TRBJ2-1, with 8 positions matching TRBD2. This CDR3 has 14 residues. J gave up 8 bases and V 7 bases, and 11 bases lay outside the gene matches. Germline lookup yields CDR1 SGHRS and CDR2 YFSETQ. The CDR3 loop reads CASVRAGGLDEQFF. The DNA for the CDR3 is TGCGCCAGCGTCCGGGCGGGGGGTCTAGATGAGCAGTTCTTC.

This clonotype has just a few counts. The CDR3 region has the DNA TGCGCCAGCAGCCAGGTACAGGACAGCTCCTACGAGCAGTACTTC. Its translation is CASSQVQDSSYEQYF. The chain combines TRBV4-1 with TRBJ2-7, with a possible D match to TRBD1 (6 bases). The CDR3 consists of 15 residues. CDR1 is MGHRA and CDR2 is YSYEKL in the germline V gene. V was cut by 3 bases and J by 0 bases, with 12 bases left in between.

This clonotype was picked up a small number of times. The V call is TRBV7-9, the J call TRBJ2-7; 10 bases are a match to TRBD2. V was clipped by 4 bases and J by 0 bases; unmatched bases: 6. The CDR3 totals 16 residues. Germline values: CDR1 SEHNR, CDR2 FQNEAQ (reference sequence). The CDR3 protein is CASSSGTSAYSYEQYF. The CDR3 bases are TGTGCCAGCAGCTCAGGGACTAGCGCATACTCCTACGAGCAGTACTTC.

J is TRBJ2-3 and V is TRBV4-2; a weak D match, TRBD1 (6 bases). Looked up from germline, CDR1 is LGHNA and CDR2 is YNFKEQ. Between the trimmed V and J ends, which lost 6 bases and 1 base, there was a span of 20 bases. This CDR3 is 17 amino acids long. CDR3 sequence (DNA): TGTGCCAGCAGTAAATTACAGGGCACTGGGGGCACAGATACGCAGTATTTT. Translated: CASSKLQGTGGTDTQYF.

The V and J genes are TRBV19 and TRBJ1-2; 7 bases are a match to TRBD1. V lost 5 bases and J lost 5; bases outside the gene matches: 11. Germline CDR1 reads LNHDA; CDR2 reads SQIVND (reference sequence). The CDR3 is 15 residues long. In nucleotides, the CDR3 is TGTGCCAGTAGTGCTGGGGACAGCTCCGGGTATGGCTACACCTTC. Protein: CASSAGDSSGYGYTF. Based on the CDR3 plus reference TRBV19 and TRBJ1-2, the full variable domain is DGGITQSPKYLFRKEGQNVTLSCEQNLNHDAMYWYRQDPGQGLRLIYYSQIVNDFQKGDIAEGYSVSREKKESFPLTVTSAQKNPTAFYLCASSAGDSSGYGYTFGSGTRLTVV.

This clonotype was detected only a few times. This rearrangement joins TRBV6-1 to TRBJ2-7, with TRBD1 as a possible D gene (5 bases). Germline CDR1 and CDR2: MNHNS and SASEGT. Trimming took 4 bases from V and 2 from J, leaving 9 bases between them. The CDR3 extends over 13 amino acids. The chain's CDR3 is CASSVSGTYEQYF. In DNA form, the CDR3 reads TGTGCCAGCAGTGTTTCAGGGACCTACGAGCAGTACTTC.

This clonotype turned up a few times. In nucleotides, the CDR3 is TGTGCCAGCAGCCTGAAGGCGACGGATACGCAGTATTTT. Protein product: CASSLKATDTQYF. This chain uses TRBV7-9 with TRBJ2-3, with unresolved D. The germline V gene has CDR1 SEHNR and CDR2 FQNEAQ (reference sequence). This CDR3 region has 13 residues. V lost 5 bases, J lost 6 bases, and 12 bases lay in between. The variable domain in full, with the rest retrieved from reference TRBV7-9 and TRBJ2-3, is DTGVSQNPRHKITKRGQNVTFRCDPISEHNRLYWYRQTLGQGPEFLTYFQNEAQLEKSRLLSDRFSAERPKGSFSTLEIQRTEQGDSAMYLCASSLKATDTQYFGPGTRLTVL.

The chain combines TRBV12-3 or TRBV12-4 with TRBJ1-2, with TRBD1 identical over 9 bases. There are 14 residues in the CDR3. The ends lost 6 bases at V and 6 bases at J; junction bases unmatched: 8. The CDR3 loop reads CASSVQGARNGYTF. In DNA form, the CDR3 reads TGTGCCAGCAGCGTACAGGGGGCTAGGAATGGCTACACCTTC.

This clonotype was detected ten times or more. This chain connects TRBV19 to TRBJ2-3; 12 positions match TRBD2. The CDR3 totals 15 residues. Germline V gene lookup returns CDR1 LNHDA and CDR2 SQIVND (reference sequence). CDR3 sequence: CAVYTSGGLTDTQYF. The CDR3 bases are TGTGCTGTATATACTAGCGGGGGGTTGACAGATACGCAGTATTTT. Using reference TRBV19 and TRBJ2-3 for the parts outside the CDR3, the full variable domain is DGGITQSPKYLFRKEGQNVTLSCEQNLNHDAMYWYRQDPGQGLRLIYYSQIVNDFQKGDIAEGYSVSREKKESFPLTVTSAQKNPTAFYLCAVYTSGGLTDTQYFGPGTRLTVL.

This clonotype was observed a handful of times. The rearrangement links TRBV5-4 to TRBJ2-5; 9 nucleotides match TRBD1. CDR1 SGHNT and CDR2 YYREEE come from the germline V gene (reference sequence). The CDR3 runs to 16 residues. V shed 3 bases and J 3 bases; nucleotides not matched to a gene: 9. CDR3 sequence (DNA): TGTGCCAGCAGCTCGACAGGGGGTTTTTCCAAAGAGACCCAGTACTTC. Translated, it gives CASSSTGGFSKETQYF.

This clonotype has a handful of counts. This chain joins TRBV27 and TRBJ2-2; 7 nucleotides match TRBD1. Trimming took 6 bases from V and 1 from J; bases not matched to a gene: 8. The CDR3 is made up of 16 amino acids. Germline lookup yields CDR1 MNHEY and CDR2 SMNVEV (reference sequence). CDR3 protein: CASSGTDLLNTGELFF. CDR3 in DNA: TGTGCCAGCAGCGGGACAGACCTTTTGAACACCGGGGAGCTGTTTTTT.

The gene calls are TRBV7-8 and TRBJ2-7, with unresolved D. V dropped 10 bases and J dropped 0 bases, with 16 bases sitting between them. This CDR3 is 14 amino acids long. In germline, CDR1 is SGHVS, CDR2 FQNEAQ. The CDR3 DNA reads TGTGCCACCCGCCGGCGGACCACCTCCTACGAGCAGTACTTC. It specifies CATRRRTTSYEQYF.

In its sample, this clonotype was seen a few times. This sequence joins TRBV18 and TRBJ2-7; D is perhaps TRBD1 (5 bases). The CDR3 has 13 residues. Germline loops: CDR1 KGHSH, CDR2 LQKENI. Trimming took 2 bases from V and 5 from J, leaving 10 bases between them. In nucleotides, the CDR3 is TGTGCCAGCTCACCAGGGCAGGGAAACGAGCAGTACTTC. Residues: CASSPGQGNEQYF.

The J gene is TRBJ2-5, the V gene TRBV12-3 or TRBV12-4; D uncertain. V lost 6 bases and J 2 bases, leaving 7 bases between the germline ends. The CDR3 has 12 residues. In nucleotides, the CDR3 is TGTGCCAGCAGAACAACGCAAGAGACCCAGTACTTC. Its translation: CASRTTQETQYF.

V gene TRBV20-1 combines with J gene TRBJ2-3, with TRBD2 identical over 10 bases. Unmatched junction bases numbered 2, after V lost 0 bases and J lost 5 bases. Germline V gene sequence: CDR1 DFQATT, CDR2 SNEGSKA (reference sequence). The CDR3 covers 14 residues. Here the CDR3 reads CSARDRLAGDTQYF. DNA for the CDR3: TGCAGTGCTAGAGATAGACTAGCGGGAGATACGCAGTATTTT.

This clonotype was seen a handful of times. V is TRBV6-6 and J is TRBJ1-1; no clear D. Germline lookup yields CDR1 MNHNY and CDR2 SVGAGI (reference sequence). The CDR3 length is 13 residues. Trimming removed 6 bases from V and 3 bases from J, with 11 bases in between. CDR3: CASSPALYTEAFF. CDR3 DNA: TGTGCCAGCAGCCCAGCCCTTTACACTGAAGCTTTCTTT.

This chain joins TRBV29-1 and TRBJ2-2, with D tentatively TRBD2 (6 bases). Looked up from germline, CDR1 is SQVTM and CDR2 is ANQGSEA. The CDR3 consists of 15 residues. Trimming pared 6 bases from V and 0 bases from J, leaving 14 bases between. The CDR3 DNA sequence: TGCAGCGTCACGTCGGGGGAGACGAACACCGGGGAGCTGTTTTTT. This translates into CSVTSGETNTGELFF.

There are a few counts of this clonotype. The chain carries TRBV18 and TRBJ1-4; D may be TRBD1 (5 bases). Germline V gene lookup returns CDR1 KGHSH and CDR2 LQKENI. Trimming left V 3 bases short and J 1 base short, with 15 bases between. The CDR3 loop spans 17 amino acids. The CDR3 bases are TGTGCCAGCTCACCCGAAGCCAGGGTGGAAACTAATGAAAAACTGTTTTTT. Its protein product is CASSPEARVETNEKLFF.

The V gene is TRBV19, the J gene TRBJ1-5; D is undetermined. Germline values: CDR1 LNHDA, CDR2 SQIVND (reference sequence). V lost 8 bases, J lost 4 bases, and 18 bases lay in between. The CDR3 length is 15 residues. CDR3 nucleotide sequence: TGTGCCAGTCACTTCGGCAGGCCCGAAAATCAGCCCCAGCATTTT. It specifies CASHFGRPENQPQHF.

The J gene is TRBJ2-3, the V gene TRBV29-1; the D call may be TRBD1 or TRBD2 (5 bases each). Trimming removed 8 bases from V and 3 bases from J, with 24 bases in between. Germline assignment: CDR1 SQVTM and CDR2 ANQGSEA. The CDR3 spans 16 residues. This chain's CDR3 is CSSRGALTRRTDTQYF. The CDR3 DNA reads TGCAGCTCCAGAGGGGCCCTTACAAGGCGGACAGATACGCAGTATTTT.

The rearrangement joins TRBV20-1 to TRBJ1-2, with D perhaps TRBD1 (5 bases). The CDR3 length is 14 residues. In germline, CDR1 is DFQATT, CDR2 SNEGSKA (reference sequence). V was pared by 0 bases and J by 4 bases, with 12 bases between. CDR3 bases: TGCAGTGCTAGAGAAGGGGCCGTCCCCTATGGCTACACCTTC. The encoded protein is CSAREGAVPYGYTF.

This clonotype was picked up a small number of times. The genes are TRBV6-2 or TRBV6-3 and TRBJ2-2; D perhaps matches TRBD1 (6 bases). With 8 bases removed from V and 1 base from J, the gap between germline ends came to 11 bases. The CDR3 has 14 residues. Germline V CDR1 and CDR2: MNHEY, SVGEGT. CDR3 region: CASGQSLNTGELFF. Written as DNA, the CDR3 is TGTGCCAGCGGACAGTCACTGAACACCGGGGAGCTGTTTTTT.

This clonotype occurred a few times. The V gene is TRBV9, the J gene TRBJ2-7; TRBD1 matches at 7 bases. Germline V gene sequence: CDR1 SGDLS, CDR2 YYNGEE. J was trimmed by 0 bases and V by 3 bases; bases with no gene match: 3. The CDR3 runs 14 residues. As DNA, the CDR3 is TGTGCCAGCAGCGAGGGGGACAGCTCCTACGAGCAGTACTTC. It specifies CASSEGDSSYEQYF.

This rearrangement joins TRBV14 to TRBJ1-2; D gene uncertain. Trimming left V 2 bases short and J 1 base short, with 14 bases between. Germline CDR1 is SGHDN and CDR2 is FVKESK. CDR3 length: 16 amino acids. The CDR3 DNA is TGTGCCAGCAGCCAACATCCTTCCGGGAGTAACTATGGCTACACCTTC. This gives the protein CASSQHPSGSNYGYTF. The complete variable domain, with remaining parts taken from reference TRBV14 and TRBJ1-2, reads EAGVTQFPSHSVIEKGQTVTLRCDPISGHDNLYWYRRVMGKEIKFLLHFVKESKQDESGMPNNRFLAERTGGTYSTLKVQPAELEDSGVYFCASSQHPSGSNYGYTFGSGTRLTVV.

This clonotype was found a few times. This sequence joins TRBV24-1 and TRBJ2-5; 10 bases agree with TRBD1. CDR3 length equals 16 residues. V lost 5 bases, J lost 5 bases, and 10 bases stayed unmatched. The germline V gene encodes CDR1 KGHDR and CDR2 SFDVKD. CDR3 sequence reads: CATSAALGQGWETQYF. The CDR3 nucleotides are TGTGCCACCAGTGCGGCCTTGGGACAGGGGTGGGAGACCCAGTACTTC.

The rearrangement uses TRBV7-2 and TRBJ2-3, with 8 nucleotides matching TRBD1. The J segment lost 2 bases and the V segment lost 4 bases, leaving 11 bases of the junction unmatched. CDR1 is SGHTA, CDR2 FQGNSA, per germline. There are 17 residues in the CDR3. The CDR3 sequence is CASSYLHRGRNTDTQYF. The CDR3 DNA is TGTGCCAGCAGCTACCTTCACAGGGGGAGAAACACAGATACGCAGTATTTT.

V gene TRBV11-3 combines with J gene TRBJ1-1, with 7 bases identical to TRBD1. This CDR3 comprises 17 residues. Germline V lookup: CDR1 SGHNT, CDR2 YENEEA. V lost 4 bases, J lost 2 bases, and 13 bases stayed unmatched. This CDR3 reads CASSYQQRGGKNTEAFF. The CDR3 region has the DNA TGTGCCAGCAGCTATCAGCAGAGAGGGGGCAAAAACACTGAAGCTTTCTTT.